This T cell receptor (beta chain) emerged from a study of cytomegalovirus exposure and HLA in healthy donors. Study-wide results and caveats: Later analysis showed TCR association rates varying by HLA locus, highest for DRB1 and lowest for HLA-C. Some segments of the V type, notably TRBV6-2 and TRBV6-3, were excluded as indistinguishable. CMV antigen specificity of three CMV-associated chains was confirmed in vitro.

With 60 Vbeta and 13 Jbeta primers, the PCR was carried out. Profiling relied on immunoSEQ multiplex PCR, and the TCRdb table lists in-frame clones only, not all of them. The sample includes under 200,000 clones, around 82% of them seen just once. The donors were healthy bone marrow donors. For this clone: Its specificity is not known.

Germline CDR1 and CDR2: GTSNPN and SVGIG (reference sequence). Trimming removed 3 bases at V and 0 bases at J, with 15 bases between. CDR3 length: 15 residues. The chain joins TRBV30 to TRBJ2-7, with TRBD1 as a possible D gene (6 bases). The receptor was isolated from a man aged 50 to 60 in good health and CMV-seropositive. The sequencing sample was made of PBMCs. As DNA, the CDR3 is TGTGCCTGGAGCCCAGGACAGTGGAGCTCCTACGAGCAGTACTTC. Protein sequence: CAWSPGQWSSYEQYF.